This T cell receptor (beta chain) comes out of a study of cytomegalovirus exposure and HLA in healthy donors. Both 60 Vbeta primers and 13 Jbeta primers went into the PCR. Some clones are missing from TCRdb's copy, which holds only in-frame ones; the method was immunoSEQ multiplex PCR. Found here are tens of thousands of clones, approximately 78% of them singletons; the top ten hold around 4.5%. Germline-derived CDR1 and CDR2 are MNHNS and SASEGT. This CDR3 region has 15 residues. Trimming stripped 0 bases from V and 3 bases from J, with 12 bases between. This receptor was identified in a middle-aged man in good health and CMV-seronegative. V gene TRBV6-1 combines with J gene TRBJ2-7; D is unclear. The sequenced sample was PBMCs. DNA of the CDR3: TGTGCCAGCAGTGAAGCCTCCGACACGGTCTACGAGCAGTACTTC. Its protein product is CASSEASDTVYEQYF.